The entry that follows covers one T cell receptor (beta chain) sequence. The antigen is undetermined. The sample belongs to a study of cytomegalovirus exposure and HLA in healthy donors. Background on the study: Earlier work reported approximately 110 million unique TCR beta sequences from 150 million to 200 million T cells. Study results and caveats: In a later analysis, at a false discovery rate of 0.05, approximately 16,000 TCR beta sequences were associated with HLA alleles. Later analysis reportedly placed an Asian-associated ancestry cluster below the roughly 690-donor mean in N-insertions. There were some V segments, including TRBV6-2 and TRBV6-3, excluded as indistinguishable.

Germline loops: CDR1 SGHNT, CDR2 YENEEA. The CDR3 has 13 residues. V lost 2 bases and J 4 bases, leaving 6 bases between the germline ends. The PCR made use of 60 Vbeta and 13 Jbeta primers. TCRdb's copy holds only in-frame clones and misses some; the assay was immunoSEQ multiplex PCR. There are more than 130,000 clones in the sample; around 72% occur only once, and roughly an eighth lies in the top ten. The source of this sequence is a human donor in good health. Sequenced input: PBMCs. The V call is TRBV11-3, the J call TRBJ1-5; D gene ambiguous. DNA for the CDR3: TGTGCCAGCAGCTTATTCGGGAATCAGCCCCAGCATTTT. This sequence encodes CASSLFGNQPQHF.